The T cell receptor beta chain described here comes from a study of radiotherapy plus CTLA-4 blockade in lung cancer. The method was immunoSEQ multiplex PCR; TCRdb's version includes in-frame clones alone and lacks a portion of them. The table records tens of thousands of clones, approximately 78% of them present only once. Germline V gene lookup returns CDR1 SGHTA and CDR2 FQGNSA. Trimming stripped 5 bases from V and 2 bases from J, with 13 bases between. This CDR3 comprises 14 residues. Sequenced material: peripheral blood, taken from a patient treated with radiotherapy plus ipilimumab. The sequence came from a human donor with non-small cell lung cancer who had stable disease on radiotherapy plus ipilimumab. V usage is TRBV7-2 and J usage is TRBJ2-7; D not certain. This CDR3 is CASSPSKSTYEQYF. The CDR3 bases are TGTGCCAGCAGCCCCTCCAAATCGACCTACGAGCAGTACTTC. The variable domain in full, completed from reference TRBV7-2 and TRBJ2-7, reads GAGVSQSPSNKVTEKGKDVELRCDPISGHTALYWYRQSLGQGLEFLIYFQGNSAPDKSGLPSDRFSAERTGGSVSTLTIQRTQQEDSAVYLCASSPSKSTYEQYFGPGTRLTVT.